This T cell receptor beta chain was sequenced in a study of blood T cell repertoires in COVID-19. Using immunoSEQ multiplex PCR, the repertoire was profiled, and TCRdb retains in-frame clones only, with some absent. The sample contains roughly 70,000 clones, around 80% of which appear only once. This sequence originates from a human donor in a cohort sampled during active COVID-19. The sample consisted of peripheral blood.

The CDR3 DNA follows: TGTGCCAGCAGCGACAGGGGCGAGCAGTACTTC. It codes for CASSDRGEQYF. The V gene is TRBV6-2 or TRBV6-3, the J gene TRBJ2-7; TRBD1 matches 8 bases. Germline CDR1 MNHEY, CDR2 SVGEGT. Trimming at V came to 6 bases and at J to 6 bases, leaving 1 base not matched to a gene. CDR3 length equals 11 residues.